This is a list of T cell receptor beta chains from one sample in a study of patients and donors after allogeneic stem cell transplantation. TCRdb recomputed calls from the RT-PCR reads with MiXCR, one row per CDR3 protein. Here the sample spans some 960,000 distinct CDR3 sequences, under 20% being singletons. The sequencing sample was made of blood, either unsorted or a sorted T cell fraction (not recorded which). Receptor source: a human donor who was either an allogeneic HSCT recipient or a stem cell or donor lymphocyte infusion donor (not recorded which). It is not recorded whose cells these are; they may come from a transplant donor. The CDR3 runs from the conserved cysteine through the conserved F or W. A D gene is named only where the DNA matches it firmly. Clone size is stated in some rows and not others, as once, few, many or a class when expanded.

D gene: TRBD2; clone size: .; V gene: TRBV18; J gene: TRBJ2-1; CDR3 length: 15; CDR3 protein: CASSPGGGAVNEQFF; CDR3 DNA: TGTGCCAGCTCACCAGGCGGGGGGGCCGTCAATGAGCAGTTCTTC
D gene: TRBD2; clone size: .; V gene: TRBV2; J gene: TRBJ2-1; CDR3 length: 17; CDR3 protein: CASSARPLAGGGNEQFF; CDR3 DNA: TGTGCCAGCAGTGCCCGCCCCCTAGCGGGAGGGGGGAATGAGCAGTTCTTC
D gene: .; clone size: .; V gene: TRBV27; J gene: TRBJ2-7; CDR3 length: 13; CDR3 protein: CASSLLAGHEQYF; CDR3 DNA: TGTGCCAGCAGTTTACTGGCAGGCCACGAGCAGTACTTC
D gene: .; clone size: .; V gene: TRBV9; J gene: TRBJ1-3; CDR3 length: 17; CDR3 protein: CASSPREVGAGGNTIYF; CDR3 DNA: TGTGCCAGCAGCCCTAGAGAGGTCGGGGCAGGGGGAAACACCATATATTTT
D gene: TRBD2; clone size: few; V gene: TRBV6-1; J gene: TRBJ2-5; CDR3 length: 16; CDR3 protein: CASSRLAGGPQETQYF; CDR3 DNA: TGTGCCAGCAGCCGCCTCGCGGGGGGGCCACAAGAGACCCAGTACTTC
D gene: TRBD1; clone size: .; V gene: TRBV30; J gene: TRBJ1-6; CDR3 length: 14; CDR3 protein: CAWSTGTGFTPLHF; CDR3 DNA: TGTGCCTGGAGCACCGGGACAGGTTTTACACCCCTCCACTTT
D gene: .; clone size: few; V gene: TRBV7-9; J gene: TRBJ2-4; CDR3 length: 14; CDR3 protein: CASSLAPGEDIQYF; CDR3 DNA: TGTGCCAGCAGCTTAGCGCCGGGGGAGGACATTCAGTACTTC
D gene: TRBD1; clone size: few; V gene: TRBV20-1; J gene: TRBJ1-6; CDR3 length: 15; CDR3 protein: CSARRGFGVNSPLHF; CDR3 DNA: TGCAGTGCCCGCAGGGGGTTCGGGGTAAATTCACCCCTCCACTTT
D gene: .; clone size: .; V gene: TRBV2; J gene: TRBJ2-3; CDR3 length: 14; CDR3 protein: CASSEALGTDTQYF; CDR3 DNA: TGTGCCAGCAGTGAAGCGTTAGGTACAGATACGCAGTATTTT
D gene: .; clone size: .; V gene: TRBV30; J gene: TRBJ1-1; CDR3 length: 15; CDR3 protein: CAWSPRIVLGSGAFF; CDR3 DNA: TGTGCCTGGAGTCCCCGGATAGTTCTCGGGAGCGGAGCTTTCTTT
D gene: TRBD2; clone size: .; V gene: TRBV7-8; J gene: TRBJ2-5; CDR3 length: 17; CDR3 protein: CASSLFKREGGGETQYF; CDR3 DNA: TGTGCCAGCAGCTTATTCAAACGGGAGGGCGGTGGGGAGACCCAGTACTTC
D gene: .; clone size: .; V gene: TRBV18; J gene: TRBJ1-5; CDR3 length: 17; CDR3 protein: CASSPGSQGDSNQPQHF; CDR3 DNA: TGTGCCAGCTCACCAGGCTCCCAGGGAGATAGCAATCAGCCCCAGCATTTT
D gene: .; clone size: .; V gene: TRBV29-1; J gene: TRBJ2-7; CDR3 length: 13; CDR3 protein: CSAVGVTTYEQYF; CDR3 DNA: TGCAGCGCAGTGGGCGTTACAACCTACGAGCAGTACTTC
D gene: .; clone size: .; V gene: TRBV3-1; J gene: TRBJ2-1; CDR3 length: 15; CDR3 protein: CASSQDSGAINEQFF; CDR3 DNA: TGTGCCAGCAGCCAAGATAGCGGAGCGATTAATGAGCAGTTCTTC
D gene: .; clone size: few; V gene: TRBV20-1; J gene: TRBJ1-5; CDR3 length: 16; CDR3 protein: CSARVYRTPSNQPQHF; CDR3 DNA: TGCAGTGCTAGAGTTTATAGGACACCTAGCAATCAGCCCCAGCATTTT
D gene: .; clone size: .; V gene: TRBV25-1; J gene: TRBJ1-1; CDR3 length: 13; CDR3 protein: CASSEWGWTEAFF; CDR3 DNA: TGTGCCAGCAGTGAATGGGGTTGGACTGAAGCTTTCTTT
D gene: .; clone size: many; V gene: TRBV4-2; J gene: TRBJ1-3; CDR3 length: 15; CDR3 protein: CASSQDPGAGNTIYF; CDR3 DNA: TGCGCCAGCAGCCAAGATCCAGGGGCTGGAAACACCATATATTTT
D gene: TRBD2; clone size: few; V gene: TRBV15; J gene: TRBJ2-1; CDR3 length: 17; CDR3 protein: CATRGLGTSGAYNEQFF; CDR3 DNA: TGTGCCACCAGAGGGTTGGGGACTAGCGGGGCCTACAATGAGCAGTTCTTC
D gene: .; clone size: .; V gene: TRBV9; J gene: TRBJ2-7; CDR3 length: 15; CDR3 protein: CASSVEGGRFYEQYF; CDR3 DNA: TGTGCCAGCAGCGTAGAGGGGGGGCGCTTCTACGAGCAGTACTTC